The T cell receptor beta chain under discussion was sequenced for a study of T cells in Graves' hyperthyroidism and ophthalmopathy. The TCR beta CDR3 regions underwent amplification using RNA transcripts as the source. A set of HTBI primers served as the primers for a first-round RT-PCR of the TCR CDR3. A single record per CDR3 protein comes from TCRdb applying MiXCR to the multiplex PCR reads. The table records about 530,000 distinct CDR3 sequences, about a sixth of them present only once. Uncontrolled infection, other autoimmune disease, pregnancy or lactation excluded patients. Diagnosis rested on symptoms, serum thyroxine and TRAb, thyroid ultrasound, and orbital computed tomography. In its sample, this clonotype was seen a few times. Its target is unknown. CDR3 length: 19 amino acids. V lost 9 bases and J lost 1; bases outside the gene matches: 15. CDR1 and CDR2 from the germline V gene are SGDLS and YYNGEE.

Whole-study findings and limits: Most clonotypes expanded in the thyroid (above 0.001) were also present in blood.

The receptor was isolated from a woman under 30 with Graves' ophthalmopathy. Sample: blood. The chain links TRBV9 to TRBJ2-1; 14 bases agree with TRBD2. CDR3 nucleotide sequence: TGTGCCATCCAAAAAACGGGACTAGCGGGAGAGTGGTCCTACAATGAGCAGTTCTTC. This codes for CAIQKTGLAGEWSYNEQFF.